Below, 16 T cell receptor beta chains from the same sample are listed, as sequenced in a study of blood T cell repertoires in COVID-19. Sequencing used immunoSEQ multiplex PCR; TCRdb keeps in-frame clones, though not all of them. The top ten hold roughly 2.9% of the sample, which has about 270,000 clones, 81% seen once. Input material: peripheral blood. These receptors were taken from a woman aged 55-70 years with active or convalescent COVID-19.

The CDR3 DNA reads as TGTGCCAGCAGATCGACCGCAGGGGGTGAAAAACTGTTTTTT. Translated: CASRSTAGGEKLFF. This chain connects TRBV6-5 to TRBJ1-4, with 7 nucleotides matching TRBD1. The CDR3 runs to 14 residues. Per the germline V gene, CDR1 is MNHEY and CDR2 is SVGAGI. V was clipped by 6 bases and J by 7 bases; unmatched bases: 8.

This chain connects TRBV6-4 to TRBJ1-2, with TRBD1 as a possible D gene (6 bases). The CDR3 sequence is 15 residues long. Germline loops: CDR1 MRHNA, CDR2 SNTAGT. V dropped 2 bases and J dropped 7 bases, with 17 bases sitting between them. The chain's CDR3 is CASSDRNGTKTGYTF. CDR3 DNA: TGTGCCAGCAGTGACCGAAACGGGACAAAAACTGGCTACACCTTC.

The chain combines TRBV9 with TRBJ2-6; tentative D call: TRBD1 (6 bases). Germline loops: CDR1 SGDLS, CDR2 YYNGEE. The V end lost 7 bases, the J end lost 0 bases, and 14 bases lay between the germline ends. The CDR3 loop spans 16 amino acids. Here the CDR3 reads CASSLRGSSGANVLTF. DNA for the CDR3: TGTGCCAGCTCGCTAAGGGGGTCCTCTGGGGCCAACGTCCTGACTTTC.

The genes are TRBV7-3 and TRBJ2-1, with 15 bases aligning to TRBD2. From germline, CDR1 is SGHTA and CDR2 FQGTGA. This CDR3 contains 16 residues. V lost 5 bases, J lost 9 bases, and 8 bases stayed unmatched. CDR3 amino acids: CASSPVEGLAGGEQFF. The CDR3 DNA sequence: TGTGCCAGCAGCCCCGTCGAGGGACTAGCGGGGGGTGAGCAGTTCTTC.

The chain is built from TRBV18 and TRBJ1-3; the D gene is possibly TRBD1 (5 bases). This CDR3 spans 16 amino acids. Deletions cut 0 bases from V and 4 bases from J, with 13 bases between. From germline, CDR1 is KGHSH and CDR2 LQKENI. DNA of the CDR3: TGTGCCAGCTCACCACCGGCTATGACAGCCGGAAACACCATATATTTT. Its translation is CASSPPAMTAGNTIYF.

This clone appeared once. V and J are TRBV6-5 and TRBJ1-2, with 7 positions matching TRBD1. The junction had 7 bases not matched to a gene; V was cut back by 6 bases and J by 0 bases. From germline, CDR1 is MNHEY and CDR2 SVGAGI. This CDR3 region has 15 residues. The CDR3 DNA follows: TGTGCCAGCAGGGACAAGACAGGGTCTAACTATGGCTACACCTTC. Translated: CASRDKTGSNYGYTF.

The V gene is TRBV11-2, the J gene TRBJ1-1, with 7 nucleotides matching TRBD1. Germline V gene sequence: CDR1 SGHAT, CDR2 FQNNGV. The CDR3 spans 14 residues. The trim removed 1 base at V and 5 bases at J, leaving 4 bases unmatched. CDR3 in DNA: TGTGCCAGCAGCTTAGGACAGGGCTGGACTGAAGCTTTCTTT. This codes for CASSLGQGWTEAFF.

This clone was observed a single time. The V and J genes are TRBV19 and TRBJ1-5; D uncertain. The germline V gene encodes CDR1 LNHDA and CDR2 SQIVND (reference sequence). The CDR3 is made up of 12 amino acids. V lost 6 bases to trimming and J lost 2 bases, with 5 bases between them. The CDR3 region is CASRSGNQPQHF. CDR3 DNA sequence: TGTGCCAGTAGATCGGGCAATCAGCCCCAGCATTTT.

The chain couples TRBV7-2 to TRBJ1-5, with D unclear. CDR1 and CDR2 (germline): SGHTA, FQGNSA. The CDR3 length is 15 residues. V lost 1 base to trimming and J lost 6 bases, with 13 bases between them. CDR3 DNA sequence: TGTGCCAGCAGCTTAGTCGAGGGAAGAGGTCAGCCCCAGCATTTT. Encoded protein: CASSLVEGRGQPQHF.

This rearrangement joins TRBV7-9 to TRBJ2-2; no reliable D call. This CDR3 has 15 residues. V lost 7 bases to trimming and J lost 0 bases, with 12 bases between them. Germline V lookup: CDR1 SEHNR, CDR2 FQNEAQ (reference sequence). This CDR3 reads CASIPGSTNTGELFF. The CDR3 region has the DNA TGTGCCAGCATCCCCGGGTCCACGAACACCGGGGAGCTGTTTTTT.

Only one count was recorded for this clone. The V and J genes are TRBV9 and TRBJ1-2; the match to TRBD1 covers 7 bases. The CDR3 consists of 15 residues. CDR1 is SGDLS, CDR2 YYNGEE, per germline. V was clipped by 3 bases and J by 1 base; unmatched bases: 6. The CDR3 DNA sequence: TGTGCCAGCAGCGCTGGGACAGTCAGTAACTATGGCTACACCTTC. Protein sequence: CASSAGTVSNYGYTF.

CDR3 coding DNA: TGTGCCAGCAGCTCCAGGACAGGGAACTATGGCTACACCTTC. It yields the protein CASSSRTGNYGYTF. The chain carries TRBV5-8 and TRBJ1-2; 8 bases match TRBD1. Germline lookup yields CDR1 SGHTS and CDR2 YDEGEE. This CDR3 comprises 14 residues. The J segment lost 2 bases and the V segment lost 3 bases, leaving 3 bases of the junction unmatched.

This clone was detected once. The J gene is TRBJ2-6, the V gene TRBV5-1; D might be TRBD1 (7 bases). The CDR3 loop spans 20 amino acids. Trimming shortened V by 4 bases and J by 4 bases, and 27 bases separated the two germline ends. Per germline, CDR1 SGHRS and CDR2 YFSETQ. The DNA for the CDR3 is TGCGCCAGCAGCGAGGAGGGGGCCAGGGTAAATTCGGGAGGGGCCAACGTCCTGACTTTC. Residues: CASSEEGARVNSGGANVLTF.

CDR3 sequence reads: CSVGLFWEGDEQYF. The CDR3 nucleotides are TGCAGCGTTGGATTATTCTGGGAGGGGGACGAGCAGTACTTC. The chain uses TRBV29-1 and TRBJ2-7; possibly TRBD2 for D (7 bases). The CDR3 extends over 14 amino acids. Between the trimmed V and J ends, which lost 4 bases and 5 bases, there was a span of 18 bases. The germline V gene has CDR1 SQVTM and CDR2 ANQGSEA.

The chain recombines TRBV28 with TRBJ1-4; 9 nucleotides line up with TRBD1. J lost 7 bases, V lost 4 bases, and 7 bases had no gene match. The CDR3 length is 15 residues. From germline, CDR1 is MDHEN and CDR2 SYDVKM. This CDR3 reads CASSYPGQGAEKLFF. For the CDR3, the DNA is TGTGCCAGCAGTTATCCGGGACAGGGTGCTGAAAAACTGTTTTTT.

This chain joins TRBV5-1 and TRBJ2-3, with TRBD2 matching 7 bases. Trimming at V came to 3 bases and at J to 6 bases, leaving 10 bases not matched to a gene. The CDR3 extends over 15 amino acids. Germline CDR1 SGHRS, CDR2 YFSETQ. The CDR3 region has the DNA TGCGCCAGCAGCTCGCTAGCGGCCACCCCCGATACGCAGTATTTT. Translated: CASSSLAATPDTQYF.